This TCR beta chain is drawn from a study of T cell responses to AZD1222 COVID-19 vaccine. Some clones are missing from TCRdb's copy, which holds only in-frame ones; the method was immunoSEQ multiplex PCR. The data contain 86,000 or so clones, approximately 86% of them singletons. The germline V gene has CDR1 LGHNA and CDR2 YSLEER. The CDR3 is 15 amino acids. V was pared by 0 bases and J by 4 bases, with 6 bases of the junction left unmatched. This clone turned up a few times. The specimen comprised peripheral blood, sampled 28 days after the second AZD1222 dose. The sequence was obtained from an adult who received the AZD1222 COVID-19 vaccine. This chain joins TRBV4-3 and TRBJ2-7, with TRBD2 identical over 7 bases. The CDR3 nucleotides read TGCGCCAGCAGCCAAGAGCGGGAGAGAGGGTACGAGCAGTACTTC. This codes for CASSQERERGYEQYF.